This entry lists 2 T cell receptor beta chains sequenced from one sample in a study of shared clonotypes between healthy human individuals. Naive CD8 populations comprised CD45RO-negative cells positively selected for CCR7, excluding terminally differentiated effector memory CD45RA+ cells. Assay used: immunoSEQ multiplex PCR; TCRdb lists only in-frame clones, some missing. Of about 750,000 clones in the sample, nearly 95% were seen once. Sequenced input: naive CD8+ T cells sorted from blood. These receptors originate from a man aged 25 to 40 in good health.

The chain links TRBV27 to TRBJ2-1; D is perhaps TRBD2 (5 bases). Germline V gene data show CDR1 as MNHEY and CDR2 as SMNVEV (reference sequence). The CDR3 consists of 15 residues. V lost 3 bases and J 6 bases, leaving 15 bases between the germline ends. CDR3 in amino acids: CASSFSLTSPNEQFF. The CDR3 coding sequence is TGTGCCAGCAGTTTTTCCCTCACTAGTCCCAATGAGCAGTTCTTC.

This clone was counted a single time. DNA of the CDR3: TGTGCCAGCAGGTACCTCGGCGGGACCTACGAGCAGTACTTC. This translates into CASRYLGGTYEQYF. This sequence joins TRBV27 and TRBJ2-7, with D perhaps matching TRBD2 (6 bases). The germline V gene has CDR1 MNHEY and CDR2 SMNVEV (reference sequence). CDR3 length: 14 amino acids. V lost 6 bases and J lost 2, with 14 bases in between.